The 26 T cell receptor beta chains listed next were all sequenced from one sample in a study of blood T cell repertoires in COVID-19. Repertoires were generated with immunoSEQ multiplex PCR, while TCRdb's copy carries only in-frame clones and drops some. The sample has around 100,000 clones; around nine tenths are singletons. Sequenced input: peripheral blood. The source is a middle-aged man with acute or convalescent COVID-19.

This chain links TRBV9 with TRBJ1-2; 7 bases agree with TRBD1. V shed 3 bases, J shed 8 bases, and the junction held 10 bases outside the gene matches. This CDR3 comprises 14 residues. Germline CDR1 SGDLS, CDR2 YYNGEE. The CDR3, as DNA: TGTGCCAGCAGCGCCACAAGACAGGGATGGGGCTACACCTTC. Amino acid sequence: CASSATRQGWGYTF.

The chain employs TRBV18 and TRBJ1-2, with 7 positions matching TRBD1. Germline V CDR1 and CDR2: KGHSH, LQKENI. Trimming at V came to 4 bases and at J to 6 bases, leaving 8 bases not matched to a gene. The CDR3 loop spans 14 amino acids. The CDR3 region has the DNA TGTGCCAGCTCACACTCGACAGGGTTCAATGGCTACACCTTC. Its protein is CASSHSTGFNGYTF.

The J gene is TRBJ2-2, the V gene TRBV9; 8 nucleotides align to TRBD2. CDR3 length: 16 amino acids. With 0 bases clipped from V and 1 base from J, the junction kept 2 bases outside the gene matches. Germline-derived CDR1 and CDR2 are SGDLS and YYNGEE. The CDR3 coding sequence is TGTGCCAGCAGCGTAGTAACTAGCGGGAACACCGGGGAGCTGTTTTTT. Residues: CASSVVTSGNTGELFF.

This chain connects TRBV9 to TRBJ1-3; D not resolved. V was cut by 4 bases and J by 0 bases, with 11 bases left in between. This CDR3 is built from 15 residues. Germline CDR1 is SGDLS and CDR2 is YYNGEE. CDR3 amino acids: CASSPRRSSGNTIYF. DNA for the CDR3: TGTGCCAGCAGCCCCCGGAGGAGCTCTGGAAACACCATATATTTT.

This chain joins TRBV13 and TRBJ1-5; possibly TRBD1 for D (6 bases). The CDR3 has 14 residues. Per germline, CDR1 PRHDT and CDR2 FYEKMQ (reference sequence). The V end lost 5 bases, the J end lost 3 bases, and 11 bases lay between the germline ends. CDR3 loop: CASSIQGPNQPQHF. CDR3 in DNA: TGTGCCAGCAGCATACAGGGCCCCAATCAGCCCCAGCATTTT.

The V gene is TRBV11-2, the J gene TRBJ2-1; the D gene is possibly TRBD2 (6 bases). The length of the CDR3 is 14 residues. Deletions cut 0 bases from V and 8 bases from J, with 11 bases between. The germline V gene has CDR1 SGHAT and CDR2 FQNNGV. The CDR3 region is CASSLERGTDEQFF. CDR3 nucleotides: TGTGCCAGCAGCTTAGAACGCGGGACGGATGAGCAGTTCTTC. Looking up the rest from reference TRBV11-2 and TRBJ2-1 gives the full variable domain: EAGVAQSPRYKIIEKRQSVAFWCNPISGHATLYWYQQILGQGPKLLIQFQNNGVVDDSQLPKDRFSAERLKGVDSTLKIQPAKLEDSAVYLCASSLERGTDEQFFGPGTRLTVL.

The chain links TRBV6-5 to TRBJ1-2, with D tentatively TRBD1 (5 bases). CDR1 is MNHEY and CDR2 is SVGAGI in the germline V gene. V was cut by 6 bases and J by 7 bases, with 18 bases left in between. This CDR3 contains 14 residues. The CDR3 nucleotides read TGTGCCAGCAGGATCTCAGGGCGAGTCGGTGGCTACACCTTC. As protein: CASRISGRVGGYTF.

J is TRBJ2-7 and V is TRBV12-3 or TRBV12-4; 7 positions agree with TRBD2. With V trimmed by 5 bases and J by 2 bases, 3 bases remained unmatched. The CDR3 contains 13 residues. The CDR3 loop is CASSVRGAYEQYF. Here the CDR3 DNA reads TGTGCCAGCAGTGTCCGGGGGGCCTACGAGCAGTACTTC.

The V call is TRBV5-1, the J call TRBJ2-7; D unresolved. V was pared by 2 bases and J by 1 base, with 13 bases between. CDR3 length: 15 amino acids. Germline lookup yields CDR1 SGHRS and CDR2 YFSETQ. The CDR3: CASSFLMGLSYEQYF. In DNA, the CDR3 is TGCGCCAGCAGCTTTCTGATGGGCCTATCCTACGAGCAGTACTTC.

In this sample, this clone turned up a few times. CDR3 sequence (DNA): TGTGCCAGCACTTCGTTCCAGGGTTCCACTGAAGCTTTCTTT. Its protein product is CASTSFQGSTEAFF. The chain links TRBV19 to TRBJ1-1, with D perhaps TRBD1 (5 bases). The CDR3 loop spans 14 amino acids. The germline V gene encodes CDR1 LNHDA and CDR2 SQIVND (reference sequence). Trimming removed 9 bases at V and 4 bases at J, with 18 bases between.

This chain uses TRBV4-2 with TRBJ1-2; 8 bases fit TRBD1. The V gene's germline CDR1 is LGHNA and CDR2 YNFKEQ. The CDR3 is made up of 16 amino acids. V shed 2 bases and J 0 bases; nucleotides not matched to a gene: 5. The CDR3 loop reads CASSQWTGRANYGYTF. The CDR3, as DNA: TGTGCCAGCAGCCAATGGACAGGGAGAGCTAACTATGGCTACACCTTC.

CDR3 sequence: CAISESPGGAFF. CDR3 coding DNA: TGTGCCATCAGTGAGTCTCCCGGGGGGGCTTTCTTT. The genes are TRBV10-3 and TRBJ1-1, with D perhaps TRBD1 (5 bases). Trimming pared 0 bases from V and 11 bases from J, leaving 10 bases between. This CDR3 contains 12 residues. Germline CDR1 is ENHRY and CDR2 is SYGVKD.

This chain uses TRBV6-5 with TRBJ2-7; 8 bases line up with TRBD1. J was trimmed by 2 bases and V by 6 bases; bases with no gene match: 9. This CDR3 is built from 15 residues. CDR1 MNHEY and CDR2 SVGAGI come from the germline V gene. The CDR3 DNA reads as TGTGCCAGCAGCCTGCATGGACAGGGAGCCTACGAGCAGTACTTC. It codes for CASSLHGQGAYEQYF.

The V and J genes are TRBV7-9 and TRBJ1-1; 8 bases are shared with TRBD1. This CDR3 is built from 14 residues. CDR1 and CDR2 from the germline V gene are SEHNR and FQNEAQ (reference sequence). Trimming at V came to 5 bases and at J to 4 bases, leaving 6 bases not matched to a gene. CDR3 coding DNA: TGTGCCAGCAGCCCGGACAGGGAGGCCACTGAAGCTTTCTTT. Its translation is CASSPDREATEAFF.

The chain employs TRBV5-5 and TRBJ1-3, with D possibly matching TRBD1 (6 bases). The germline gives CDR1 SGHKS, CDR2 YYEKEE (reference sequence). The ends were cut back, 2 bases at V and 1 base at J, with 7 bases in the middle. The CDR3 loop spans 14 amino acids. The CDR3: CASSFQGSGNTIYF. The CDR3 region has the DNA TGTGCCAGCAGCTTCCAGGGGTCTGGAAACACCATATATTTT.

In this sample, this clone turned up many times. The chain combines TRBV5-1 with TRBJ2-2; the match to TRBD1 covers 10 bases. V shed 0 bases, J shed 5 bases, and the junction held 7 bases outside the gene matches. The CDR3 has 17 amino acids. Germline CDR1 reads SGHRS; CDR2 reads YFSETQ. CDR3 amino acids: CASSLGQGAQWTGELFF. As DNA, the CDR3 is TGCGCCAGCAGCTTGGGACAGGGGGCGCAGTGGACCGGGGAGCTGTTTTTT.

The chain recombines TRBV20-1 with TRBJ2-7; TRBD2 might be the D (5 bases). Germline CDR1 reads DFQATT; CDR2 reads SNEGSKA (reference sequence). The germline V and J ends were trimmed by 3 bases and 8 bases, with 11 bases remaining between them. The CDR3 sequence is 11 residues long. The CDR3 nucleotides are TGCAGTGCTAGTAGGTCGGGGAAGCAGTACTTC. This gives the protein CSASRSGKQYF.

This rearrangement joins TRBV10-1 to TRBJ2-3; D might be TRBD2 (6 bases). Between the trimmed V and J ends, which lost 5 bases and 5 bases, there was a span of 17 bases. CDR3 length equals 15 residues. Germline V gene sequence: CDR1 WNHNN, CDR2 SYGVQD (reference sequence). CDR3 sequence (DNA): TGCGCCAGCAGTCCAAATAGCGGAGTCAGAGATACGCAGTATTTT. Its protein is CASSPNSGVRDTQYF.

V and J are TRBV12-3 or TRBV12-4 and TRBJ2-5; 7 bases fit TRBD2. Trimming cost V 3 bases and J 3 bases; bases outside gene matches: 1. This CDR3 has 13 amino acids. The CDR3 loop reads CASSFGTKETQYF. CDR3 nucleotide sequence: TGTGCCAGCAGTTTCGGGACTAAAGAGACCCAGTACTTC.

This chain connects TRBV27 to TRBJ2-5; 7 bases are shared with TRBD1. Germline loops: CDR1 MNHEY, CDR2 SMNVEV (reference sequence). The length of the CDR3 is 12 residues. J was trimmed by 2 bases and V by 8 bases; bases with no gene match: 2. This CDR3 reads CASGQAQETQYF. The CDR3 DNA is TGTGCCAGCGGACAGGCACAAGAGACCCAGTACTTC.

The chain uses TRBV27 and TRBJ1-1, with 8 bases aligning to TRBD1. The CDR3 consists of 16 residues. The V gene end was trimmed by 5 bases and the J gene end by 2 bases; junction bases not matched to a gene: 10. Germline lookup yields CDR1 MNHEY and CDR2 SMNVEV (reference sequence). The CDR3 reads CASSRGTGKINTEAFF. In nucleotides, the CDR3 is TGTGCCAGCAGTCGAGGGACAGGAAAGATAAACACTGAAGCTTTCTTT.

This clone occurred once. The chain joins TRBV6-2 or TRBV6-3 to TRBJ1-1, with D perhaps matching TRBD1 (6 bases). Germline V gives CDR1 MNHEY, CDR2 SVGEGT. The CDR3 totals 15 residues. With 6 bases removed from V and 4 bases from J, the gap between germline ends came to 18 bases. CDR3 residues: CASSRTTGFGTEAFF. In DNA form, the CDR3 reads TGTGCCAGCAGCCGTACAACAGGGTTTGGCACTGAAGCTTTCTTT.

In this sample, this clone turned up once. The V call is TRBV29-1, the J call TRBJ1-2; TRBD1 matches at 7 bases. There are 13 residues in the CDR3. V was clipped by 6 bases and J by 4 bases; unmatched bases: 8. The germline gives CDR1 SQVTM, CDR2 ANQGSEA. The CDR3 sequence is CSVQGVGSYGYTF. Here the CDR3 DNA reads TGCAGCGTCCAGGGGGTTGGTAGCTATGGCTACACCTTC.

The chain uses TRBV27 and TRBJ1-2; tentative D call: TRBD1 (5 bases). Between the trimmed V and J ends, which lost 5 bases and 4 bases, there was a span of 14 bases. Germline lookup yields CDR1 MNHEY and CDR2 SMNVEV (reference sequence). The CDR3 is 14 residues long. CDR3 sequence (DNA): TGTGCCAGCAGTCAAGACAGCGTTGCCTATGGCTACACCTTC. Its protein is CASSQDSVAYGYTF.

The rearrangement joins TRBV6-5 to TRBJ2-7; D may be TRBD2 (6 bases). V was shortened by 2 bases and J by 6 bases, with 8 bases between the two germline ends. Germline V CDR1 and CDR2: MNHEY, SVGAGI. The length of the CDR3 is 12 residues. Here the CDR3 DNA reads TGTGCCAGCAGTTACATCGGGAGCGAGCAGTACTTC. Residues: CASSYIGSEQYF.

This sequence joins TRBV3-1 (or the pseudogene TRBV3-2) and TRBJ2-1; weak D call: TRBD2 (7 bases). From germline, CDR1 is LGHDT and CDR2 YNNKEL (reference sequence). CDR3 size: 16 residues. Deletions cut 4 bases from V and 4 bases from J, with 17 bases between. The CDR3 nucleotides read TGTGCCAGCAGCCGCCGGGGGGCACGTGCTTACAATGAGCAGTTCTTC. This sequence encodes CASSRRGARAYNEQFF.